The rows below give T cell receptor beta chains drawn from one sample of a study of T-cell reconstitution after alpha-beta-depleted transplantation in children. MiXCR was run by TCRdb on the PCR reads, yielding one entry per CDR3 protein. This table holds roughly 500,000 distinct CDR3 sequences, over 9.5% found once. The specimen comprised PBMCs, sampled before TCRalphabeta/CD19-depleted stem cell transplant. The receptors here all came from a child aged 2-15 years with inherited bone marrow failure, due to receive a stem cell transplant. The CDR3 runs from the conserved cysteine through the conserved F or W. Fields, in order: D gene, V gene, clone size, J gene, CDR3 protein, CDR3 DNA. A D gene is named only where the DNA matches it firmly. The size entry is marked missing in some rows and otherwise reads once, few, many or a size class.

.	TRBV7-2	many	TRBJ2-6	CASSLGRFPSGANVLTF	TGTGCCAGCAGCTTAGGACGTTTCCCCTCTGGGGCCAACGTCCTGACTTTC
TRBD1	TRBV24-1	many	TRBJ2-2	CATSDFGTGQSGELFF	TGTGCCACCAGTGACTTTGGGACAGGGCAGTCCGGGGAGCTGTTTTTT
TRBD1	TRBV6-1	many	TRBJ2-7	CASGPGQGANEQYF	TGTGCCAGCGGTCCGGGACAGGGGGCTAATGAGCAGTACTTC
.	TRBV10-3	many	TRBJ2-7	CAISESAGGYEQYF	TGTGCCATCAGTGAGTCGGCTGGCGGGTACGAGCAGTACTTC
TRBD2	TRBV20-1	.	TRBJ2-3	CSARVTSGNEWGTQYF	TGCAGTGCTAGAGTGACTAGCGGGAACGAGTGGGGTACGCAGTATTTT
TRBD1	TRBV10-3	many	TRBJ1-1	CAIGGPLTGAGVEAFF	TGTGCCATCGGTGGCCCACTGACAGGGGCGGGGGTTGAAGCTTTCTTT
.	TRBV7-8	.	TRBJ2-7	CASSYPGLYEQYF	TGTGCCAGCAGCTACCCGGGACTCTACGAGCAGTACTTC
.	TRBV3-1	many	TRBJ2-7	CASSQEIVGGGEQYF	TGTGCCAGCAGCCAAGAAATAGTGGGAGGGGGCGAGCAGTACTTC
.	TRBV28	many	TRBJ2-1	CASSPLAEFYNEQFF	TGTGCCAGCAGTCCCTTAGCGGAGTTCTACAATGAGCAGTTCTTC
.	TRBV20-1	many	TRBJ2-3	CSARDAKLGDTQYF	TGCAGTGCTAGAGATGCAAAGCTTGGGGATACGCAGTATTTT
TRBD1	TRBV11-3	many	TRBJ1-5	CASSLPDRKNSNQPQHF	TGTGCCAGCAGCTTACCGGACAGGAAAAATAGCAATCAGCCCCAGCATTTT
TRBD1	TRBV5-1	many	TRBJ2-1	CASSLRTGPVNEQFF	TGCGCCAGCAGCTTGCGGACAGGGCCCGTCAATGAGCAGTTCTTC
.	TRBV2	.	TRBJ1-6	CASSRDASPLHF	TGTGCCAGCAGTCGTGACGCTTCACCCCTCCACTTT
TRBD2	TRBV6-2/TRBV6-3	many	TRBJ2-5	CASSVERGQETQYF	TGTGCCAGCAGCGTAGAGCGGGGCCAAGAGACCCAGTACTTC
TRBD2	TRBV18	many	TRBJ2-3	CASSPIPIGLAETDTQYF	TGTGCCAGCTCACCAATTCCAATAGGACTAGCGGAAACAGATACGCAGTATTTT
.	TRBV19	.	TRBJ2-1	CASSIHRGNEQFF	TGTGCCAGTAGTATTCATCGGGGGAATGAGCAGTTCTTC
TRBD1	TRBV13	.	TRBJ1-2	CASSSLRDRALLNYGYTF	TGTGCCAGCAGCTCACTCCGGGACAGGGCTTTATTAAACTATGGCTACACCTTC
.	TRBV30	.	TRBJ2-1	CAWSELGFDEQFF	TGTGCCTGGAGCGAGTTGGGATTCGATGAGCAGTTCTTC
TRBD2	TRBV20-1	.	TRBJ2-1	CSARVGDGTSLYNEQFF	TGCAGTGCTAGAGTGGGAGATGGGACTAGCCTTTACAATGAGCAGTTCTTC
.	TRBV3-1	few	TRBJ2-2	CASSQGEGSNTGELFF	TGTGCCAGCAGCCAAGGAGAGGGCTCGAACACCGGGGAGCTGTTTTTT
.	TRBV12-5	many	TRBJ2-7	CASAPSEQYF	TGTGCTAGCGCACCCTCCGAGCAGTACTTC
.	TRBV5-5	.	TRBJ1-4	CASSLRIGSNEKLFF	TGTGCCAGCAGCTTGAGAATCGGGAGTAATGAAAAACTGTTTTTT
TRBD2	TRBV7-8	many	TRBJ2-1	CASSPKWGLANNEQFF	TGTGCCAGCAGCCCAAAGTGGGGACTAGCCAACAATGAGCAGTTCTTC
TRBD2	TRBV5-6	many	TRBJ2-1	CASSPGTSGRLYNEQFF	TGTGCCAGCAGCCCGGGGACTAGCGGCCGTTTATACAATGAGCAGTTCTTC
.	TRBV2	.	TRBJ2-4	CASSEDGEAKNIQYF	TGTGCCAGCAGTGAAGATGGGGAAGCCAAAAACATTCAGTACTTC
.	TRBV5-1	many	TRBJ1-1	CASSIDTGPGTEAFF	TGCGCCAGCAGCATCGACACAGGGCCCGGCACTGAAGCTTTCTTT
.	TRBV6-1	few	TRBJ2-1	CAVSREGLYYNEQFF	TGTGCCGTATCCCGAGAAGGCTTATACTACAATGAGCAGTTCTTC
.	TRBV30	.	TRBJ2-7	CAWSRIGDQYF	TGTGCCTGGAGTCGAATCGGTGATCAGTACTTC
.	TRBV2	few	TRBJ1-4	CASSEGDEKLFF	TGTGCCAGCAGTGAGGGGGATGAAAAACTGTTTTTT
.	TRBV6-6	many	TRBJ2-7	CASRIGTQQYF	TGTGCCAGCAGGATAGGGACACAGCAGTACTTC
TRBD2	TRBV5-1	few	TRBJ2-3	CASSSGLAGTLGTDTQYF	TGCGCCAGCAGCTCGGGACTAGCGGGGACCCTCGGCACAGATACGCAGTATTTT
.	TRBV12-3/TRBV12-4	many	TRBJ2-5	CASSFWVGGAKEETQYF	TGTGCCAGCAGTTTTTGGGTTGGGGGCGCAAAGGAAGAGACCCAGTACTTC
.	TRBV20-1	many	TRBJ2-5	CSARVSPETQYF	TGCAGTGCTAGAGTTAGCCCGGAGACCCAGTACTTC
.	TRBV7-8	few	TRBJ2-1	CASSLLTGGNEQFF	TGTGCCAGCAGCTTATTAACGGGTGGCAATGAGCAGTTCTTC
.	TRBV25-1	once	TRBJ2-2	CASKGRTGELFF	TGTGCCAGCAAGGGACGTACCGGGGAGCTGTTTTTT
TRBD2	TRBV28	many	TRBJ2-7	CASSSPSTSGRYEQYF	TGTGCCAGCAGTTCCCCCTCGACTAGCGGGAGATACGAGCAGTACTTC
.	TRBV7-9	many	TRBJ2-5	CASSPSRGEETQYF	TGTGCCAGCAGCCCGAGTCGGGGCGAGGAGACCCAGTACTTC
TRBD1	TRBV5-1	many	TRBJ2-7	CASSPPTGTGNEQYF	TGCGCCAGCAGCCCTCCGACCGGGACAGGGAATGAGCAGTACTTC
.	TRBV10-3	few	TRBJ2-7	CAISETGGDTVYEQYF	TGTGCCATCAGTGAGACGGGTGGGGACACAGTCTACGAGCAGTACTTC
.	TRBV7-7	many	TRBJ2-2	CASSLLVAPGELFF	TGTGCCAGCAGCTTATTAGTAGCACCCGGGGAGCTGTTTTTT
TRBD2	TRBV5-1	few	TRBJ2-7	CASSWVSGRAVGEQYF	TGCGCCAGCAGCTGGGTTAGCGGGAGGGCCGTAGGGGAGCAGTACTTC
TRBD1	TRBV27	many	TRBJ2-5	CASSVGQGQYQETQYF	TGTGCCAGCAGTGTGGGACAGGGACAGTACCAAGAGACCCAGTACTTC
.	TRBV5-6	many	TRBJ1-1	CASSLGRGGGRTEAFF	TGTGCCAGCAGCTTGGGGCGGGGAGGGGGAAGAACTGAAGCTTTCTTT
TRBD2	TRBV19	.	TRBJ2-3	CASSSGLAGVRTDTQYF	TGTGCCAGTAGTTCCGGACTAGCGGGAGTTCGGACAGATACGCAGTATTTT
TRBD1	TRBV12-3/TRBV12-4	many	TRBJ2-1	CASSWTGSLDEQFF	TGTGCCAGCAGTTGGACAGGGAGCTTAGATGAGCAGTTCTTC
.	TRBV27	.	TRBJ1-1	CASRLGGRYTEAFF	TGTGCCAGCAGGCTGGGAGGGCGGTACACTGAAGCTTTCTTT
.	TRBV6-2/TRBV6-3	.	TRBJ2-2	CASTSSVNTGELFF	TGTGCCAGCACCAGTTCGGTGAACACCGGGGAGCTGTTTTTT
TRBD1	TRBV20-1	many	TRBJ2-7	CSARGDRHSYEQYF	TGCAGTGCTAGAGGGGACAGACACTCCTACGAGCAGTACTTC
.	TRBV28	few	TRBJ2-7	CANHPVSGKTLYEQYF	TGTGCCAACCATCCCGTTTCCGGAAAAACACTCTACGAGCAGTACTTC
TRBD2	TRBV4-1	many	TRBJ2-1	CASSPRERVSYNEQFF	TGCGCCAGCAGCCCGCGGGAGAGGGTTTCCTACAATGAGCAGTTCTTC